Included here is one T cell receptor (beta chain) sequence, with context. Antigen specificity is unknown. This sample stems from a study of T cell repertoires in cytomegalovirus infection. Turning to the study itself: The authors relied on CMV epitopes, both recently identified HLA-C-restricted and well-studied HLA-B-restricted. Public TCR beta signature analysis indicated the presence of both CMV infection and matching HLA type.

Study-wide results and limits: Ex vivo, HLA-C-restricted CMV-specific TCR beta clonotypes prevailed over the rest of the response. Accumulated public TCR beta family frequency recognized individuals carrying CMV together with the relevant HLA.

TCRdb reanalysed the reads using MiXCR and keeps one entry per CDR3 protein. The sample lists 150,000 or so distinct CDR3 sequences; roughly 22% were seen once. This CDR3 has 15 residues. V dropped 3 bases and J dropped 8 bases, with 19 bases sitting between them. The TCR sequence derives from a human donor in good health (CMV status not recorded). Some clones in this sample may be carry-over from other donors' samples. The specimen comprised CD8+ T cells from cultured PBMCs, sampled from culture after CMV antigen stimulation. The chain links TRBV12-3 or TRBV12-4 to TRBJ1-2, with D possibly matching TRBD1 (6 bases). CDR3 sequence (DNA): TGTGCCAGCAGTTTTAACCCCCAGGGGCATTGGGGCTACACCTTC. Translation: CASSFNPQGHWGYTF.